This TCR beta chain was retrieved from a study of cytomegalovirus exposure and HLA in healthy donors. Comment on this clone: Antigen: not known.

PCR employed 60 Vbeta and 13 Jbeta primers. Assay: immunoSEQ multiplex PCR; the TCRdb copy retains only in-frame clones and omits some. This sample carries approximately 150,000 clones, about three quarters of them seen once, and the ten largest clones take 1.7%. The CDR3 contains 13 residues. V shed 6 bases, J shed 8 bases, and the junction held 7 bases outside the gene matches. The germline CDR1 and CDR2 sequences are MNHEY and SVGAGI. General study points: Available immune exposure information covered CMV serostatus only. A reported reduction in N-insertions relative to the roughly 700-donor mean was seen in an Asian-associated ancestry cluster in a later analysis. Across donors, presence/absence analyses took sequencing depth to be roughly uniform.

The TCR sequence derives from a woman aged 25-40 years in good health and CMV-seronegative. The J gene is TRBJ1-2, the V gene TRBV6-5, with 9 bases matching TRBD1. The sequencing input was PBMCs. For the CDR3, the DNA is TGTGCCAGCAGCTTACAGGGGGCCAGAGGCTACACCTTC. Amino acid sequence: CASSLQGARGYTF.